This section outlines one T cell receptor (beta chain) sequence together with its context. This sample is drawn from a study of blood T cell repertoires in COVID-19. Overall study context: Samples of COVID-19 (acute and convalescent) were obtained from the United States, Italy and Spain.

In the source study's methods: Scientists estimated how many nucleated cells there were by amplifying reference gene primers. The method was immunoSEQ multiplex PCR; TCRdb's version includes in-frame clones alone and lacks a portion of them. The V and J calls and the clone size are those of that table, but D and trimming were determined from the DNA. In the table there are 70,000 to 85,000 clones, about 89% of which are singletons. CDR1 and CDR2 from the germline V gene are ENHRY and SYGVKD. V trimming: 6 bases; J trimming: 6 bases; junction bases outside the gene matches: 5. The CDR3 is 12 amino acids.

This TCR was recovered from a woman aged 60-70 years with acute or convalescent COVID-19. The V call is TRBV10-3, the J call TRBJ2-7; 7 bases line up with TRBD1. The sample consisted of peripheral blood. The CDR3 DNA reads TGTGCCATCAGCAGACAGGGTTTCGAGCAGTACTTC. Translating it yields CAISRQGFEQYF.